These 7 T cell receptor beta chains came from one sample sequenced in a study of CD4 T cells in relation to SARS-CoV-2 and coronaviruses (dated by TCRdb to about 2021). What these receptors recognize is not known. The method was the immunoSEQ multiplex PCR assay. TCRdb's version of the immuneACCESS table is confined to in-frame rearrangements and falls short of the full clone set. An unresolved V gene accounts for under half of the shortfall where checked; the remainder is of unknown origin. The sample contains approximately 31,000 clones, around 80% of them found a single time. The top ten constitute roughly 3.2% of the sample. Sequencing was done on a sample of memory CD4+ T cells from PBMCs, cultured in vitro. This specimen's cell subset or site label, interpreted: memory (non-naive) CD4+ T cells. The receptors derive from an adult with COVID-19.

This chain joins TRBV14 and TRBJ2-1, with TRBD1 identical over 8 bases. Germline CDR1 is SGHDN and CDR2 is FVKESK. The CDR3 consists of 18 residues. The V segment lost 1 base and the J segment 6 bases; nucleotides outside the gene matches: 14. DNA for the CDR3: TGTGCCAGCAGCCAAGGAGGGCGAGGGCAGGGGGCCCCCAATGAGCAGTTCTTC. The encoded protein is CASSQGGRGQGAPNEQFF.

The V gene is TRBV6-2 or TRBV6-3, the J gene TRBJ2-1; no definite D call. The V end was cut by 2 bases, the J end by 14 bases, with 19 bases between. The CDR3 runs 14 residues. Germline V gene lookup returns CDR1 MNHEY and CDR2 SVGEGT. The chain's CDR3 is CASSYLGEAGPKFF. CDR3 bases: TGTGCCAGCAGTTACCTTGGTGAAGCCGGCCCGAAGTTCTTC.

This chain uses TRBV9 with TRBJ2-1; D is uncertain. Trimming left V 0 bases short and J 4 bases short, with 2 bases between. The CDR3 loop spans 12 amino acids. Germline loops: CDR1 SGDLS, CDR2 YYNGEE. The CDR3 region is CASSVGYNEQFF. The CDR3 DNA sequence: TGTGCCAGCAGCGTAGGGTACAATGAGCAGTTCTTC.

The V and J genes are TRBV25-1 and TRBJ2-2; 8 bases are shared with TRBD1. The CDR3 is 14 amino acids. The V and J ends lost 8 bases and 5 bases, in that order; junction bases with no gene match: 7. Germline CDR1 reads MGHDK; CDR2 reads SYGVNS. The CDR3 DNA reads as TGTGCCAGCTCTGGCCAGGGGGCAACCGGGGAGCTGTTTTTT. This translates into CASSGQGATGELFF.

V usage is TRBV4-3 and J usage is TRBJ2-3, with D unclear. CDR3 size: 16 residues. Germline loops: CDR1 LGHNA, CDR2 YSLEER. V was shortened by 0 bases and J by 0 bases, with 10 bases between the two germline ends. Written as DNA, the CDR3 is TGCGCCAGCAGCCAAGATCTTAGGGTGAGCACAGATACGCAGTATTTT. Its protein product is CASSQDLRVSTDTQYF.

V gene TRBV5-1 combines with J gene TRBJ2-1; 9 bases are shared with TRBD2. Germline CDR1 reads SGHRS; CDR2 reads YFSETQ. V was pared by 1 base and J by 8 bases, with 7 bases of the junction left unmatched. The CDR3 contains 15 residues. CDR3 in amino acids: CASSLTYLAGHEQFF. CDR3 DNA: TGCGCCAGCAGCTTGACCTATCTAGCGGGACATGAGCAGTTCTTC.

This sequence joins TRBV5-1 and TRBJ2-7; perhaps TRBD1 as D (5 bases). The CDR3 runs to 14 residues. Germline assignment: CDR1 SGHRS and CDR2 YFSETQ. The V end lost 1 base, the J end lost 2 bases, and 10 bases lay between the germline ends. Written as DNA, the CDR3 is TGCGCCAGCAGCTTGTACACAGGAACCTACGAGCAGTACTTC. As protein: CASSLYTGTYEQYF.